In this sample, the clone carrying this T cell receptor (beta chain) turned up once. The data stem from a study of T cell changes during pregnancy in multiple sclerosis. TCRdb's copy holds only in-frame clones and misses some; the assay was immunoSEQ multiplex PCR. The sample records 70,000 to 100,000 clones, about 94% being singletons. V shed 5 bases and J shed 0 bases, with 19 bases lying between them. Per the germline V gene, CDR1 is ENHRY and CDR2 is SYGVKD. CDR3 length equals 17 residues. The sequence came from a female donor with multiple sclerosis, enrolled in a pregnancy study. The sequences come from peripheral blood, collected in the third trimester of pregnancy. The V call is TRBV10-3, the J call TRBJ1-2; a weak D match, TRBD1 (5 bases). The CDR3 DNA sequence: TGTGCCATCAGTTTAGGTCAGGGAACGGGAGCTAACTATGGCTACACCTTC. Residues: CAISLGQGTGANYGYTF.